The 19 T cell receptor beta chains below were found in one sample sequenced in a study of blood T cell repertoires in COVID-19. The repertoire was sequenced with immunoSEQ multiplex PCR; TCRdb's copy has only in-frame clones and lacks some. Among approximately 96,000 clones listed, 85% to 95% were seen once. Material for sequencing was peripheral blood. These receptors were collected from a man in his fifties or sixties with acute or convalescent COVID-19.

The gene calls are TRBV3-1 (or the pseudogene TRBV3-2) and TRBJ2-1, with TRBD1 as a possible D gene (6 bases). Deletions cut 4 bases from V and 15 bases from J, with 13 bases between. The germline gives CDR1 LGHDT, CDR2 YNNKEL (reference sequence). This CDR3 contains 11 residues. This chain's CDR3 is CASSPGQKGFF. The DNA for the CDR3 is TGTGCCAGCAGCCCAGGACAGAAGGGGTTCTTC.

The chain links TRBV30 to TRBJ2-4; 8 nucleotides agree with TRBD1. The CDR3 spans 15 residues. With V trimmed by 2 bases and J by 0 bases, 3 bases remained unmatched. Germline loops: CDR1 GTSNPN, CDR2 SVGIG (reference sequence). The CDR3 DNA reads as TGTGCCTGGAGTCCGGGACAGGTAGCCAAAAACATTCAGTACTTC. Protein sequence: CAWSPGQVAKNIQYF. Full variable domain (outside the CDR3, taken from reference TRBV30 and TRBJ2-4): SQTIHQWPATLVQPVGSPLSLECTVEGTSNPNLYWYRQAAGRGLQLLFYSVGIGQISSEVPQNLSASRPQDRQFILSSKKLLLSDSGFYLCAWSPGQVAKNIQYFGAGTRLSVL.

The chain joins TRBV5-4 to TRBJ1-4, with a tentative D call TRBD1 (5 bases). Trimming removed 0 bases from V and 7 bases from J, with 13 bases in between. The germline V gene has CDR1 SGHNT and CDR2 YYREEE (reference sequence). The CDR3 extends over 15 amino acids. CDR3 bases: TGTGCCAGCAGCTTGGCCGGGGGGGGAACTGAAAAACTGTTTTTT. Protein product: CASSLAGGGTEKLFF. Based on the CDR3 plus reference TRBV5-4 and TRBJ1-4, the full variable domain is ETGVTQSPTHLIKTRGQQVTLRCSSQSGHNTVSWYQQALGQGPQFIFQYYREEENGRGNFPPRFSGLQFPNYSSELNVNALELDDSALYLCASSLAGGGTEKLFFGSGTQLSVL.

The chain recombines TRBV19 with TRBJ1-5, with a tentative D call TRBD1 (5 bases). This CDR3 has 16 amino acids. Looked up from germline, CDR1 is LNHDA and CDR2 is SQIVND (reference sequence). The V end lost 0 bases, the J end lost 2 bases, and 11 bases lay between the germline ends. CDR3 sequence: CASSIDRQGGNQPQHF. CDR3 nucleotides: TGTGCCAGTAGTATAGATCGGCAGGGTGGCAATCAGCCCCAGCATTTT. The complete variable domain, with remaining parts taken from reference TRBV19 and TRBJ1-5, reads DGGITQSPKYLFRKEGQNVTLSCEQNLNHDAMYWYRQDPGQGLRLIYYSQIVNDFQKGDIAEGYSVSREKKESFPLTVTSAQKNPTAFYLCASSIDRQGGNQPQHFGDGTRLSIL.

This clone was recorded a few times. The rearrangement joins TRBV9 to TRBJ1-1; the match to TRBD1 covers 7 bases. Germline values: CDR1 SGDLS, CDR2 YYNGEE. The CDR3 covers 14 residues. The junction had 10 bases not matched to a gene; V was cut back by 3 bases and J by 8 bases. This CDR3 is CASSAATGQSEAFF. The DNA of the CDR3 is TGTGCCAGCAGCGCGGCCACGGGACAGAGCGAAGCTTTCTTT.

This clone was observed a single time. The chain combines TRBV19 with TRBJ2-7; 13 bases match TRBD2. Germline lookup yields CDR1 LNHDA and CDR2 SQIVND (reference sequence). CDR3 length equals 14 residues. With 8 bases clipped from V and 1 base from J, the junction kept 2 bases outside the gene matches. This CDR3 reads CASRTSGGSYEQYF. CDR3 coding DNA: TGTGCCAGTCGGACTAGCGGGGGTTCCTACGAGCAGTACTTC.

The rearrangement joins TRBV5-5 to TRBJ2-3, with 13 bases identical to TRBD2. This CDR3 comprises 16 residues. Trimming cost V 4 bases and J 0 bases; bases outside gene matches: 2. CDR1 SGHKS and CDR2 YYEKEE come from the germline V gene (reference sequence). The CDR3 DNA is TGTGCCAGCAGCCGACTAGCGGGAGGTAGCACAGATACGCAGTATTTT. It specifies CASSRLAGGSTDTQYF.

The CDR3 sequence: CASSKTSGRRGSNTGELFF. The CDR3 bases are TGTGCCAGCAGCAAGACTAGCGGGAGGAGGGGATCGAACACCGGGGAGCTGTTTTTT. The chain couples TRBV7-3 to TRBJ2-2; 13 bases align to TRBD2. Germline V gene data show CDR1 as SGHTA and CDR2 as FQGTGA. The CDR3 totals 19 residues. V was pared by 5 bases and J by 0 bases, with 9 bases of the junction left unmatched.

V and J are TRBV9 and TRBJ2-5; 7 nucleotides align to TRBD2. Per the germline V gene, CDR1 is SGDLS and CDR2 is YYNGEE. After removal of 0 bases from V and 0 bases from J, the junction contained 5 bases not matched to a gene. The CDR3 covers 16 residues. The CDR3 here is CASSVGVGGNQETQYF. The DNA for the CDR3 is TGTGCCAGCAGCGTAGGGGTCGGGGGGAACCAAGAGACCCAGTACTTC.

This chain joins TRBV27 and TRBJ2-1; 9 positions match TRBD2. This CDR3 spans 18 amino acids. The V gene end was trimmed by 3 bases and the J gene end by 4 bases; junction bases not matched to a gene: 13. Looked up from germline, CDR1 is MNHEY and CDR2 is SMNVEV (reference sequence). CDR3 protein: CASSFQSVAGALYNEQFF. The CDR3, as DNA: TGTGCCAGCAGTTTCCAGTCGGTAGCGGGGGCGCTATACAATGAGCAGTTCTTC.

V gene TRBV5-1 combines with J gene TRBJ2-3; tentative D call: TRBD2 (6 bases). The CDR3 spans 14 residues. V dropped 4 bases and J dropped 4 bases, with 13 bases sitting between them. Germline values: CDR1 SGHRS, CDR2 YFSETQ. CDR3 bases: TGCGCCAGCAGCCTCGGAGGGGAAGCAGATACGCAGTATTTT. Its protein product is CASSLGGEADTQYF.

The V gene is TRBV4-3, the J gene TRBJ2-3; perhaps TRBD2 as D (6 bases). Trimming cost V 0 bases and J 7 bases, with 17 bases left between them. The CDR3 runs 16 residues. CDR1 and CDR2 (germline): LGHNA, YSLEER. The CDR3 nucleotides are TGCGCCAGCAGCCAAGATTTGGGCAGCGCGGGGTATACGCAGTATTTT. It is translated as CASSQDLGSAGYTQYF.

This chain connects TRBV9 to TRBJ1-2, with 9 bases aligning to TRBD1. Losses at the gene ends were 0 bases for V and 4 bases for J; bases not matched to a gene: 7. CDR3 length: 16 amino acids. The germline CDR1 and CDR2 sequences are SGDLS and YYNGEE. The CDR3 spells CASSVDLGQGGYGYTF. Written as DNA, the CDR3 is TGTGCCAGCAGCGTAGACTTGGGACAGGGCGGCTATGGCTACACCTTC. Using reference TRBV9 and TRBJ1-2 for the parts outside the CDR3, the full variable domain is DSGVTQTPKHLITATGQRVTLRCSPRSGDLSVYWYQQSLDQGLQFLIQYYNGEERAKGNILERFSAQQFPDLHSELNLSSLELGDSALYFCASSVDLGQGGYGYTFGSGTRLTVV.

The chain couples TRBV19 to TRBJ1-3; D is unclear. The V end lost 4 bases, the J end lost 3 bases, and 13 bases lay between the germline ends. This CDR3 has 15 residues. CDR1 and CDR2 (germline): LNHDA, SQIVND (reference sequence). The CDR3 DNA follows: TGTGCCAGTAGTAGCACCCGGGAAAATGGAAACACCATATATTTT. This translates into CASSSTRENGNTIYF.

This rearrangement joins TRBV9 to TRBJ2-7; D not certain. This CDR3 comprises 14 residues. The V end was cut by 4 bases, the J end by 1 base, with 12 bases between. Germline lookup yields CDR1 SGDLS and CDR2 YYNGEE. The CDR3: CASSPLGSSYEQYF. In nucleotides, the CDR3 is TGTGCCAGCAGCCCGCTGGGCTCTTCCTACGAGCAGTACTTC.

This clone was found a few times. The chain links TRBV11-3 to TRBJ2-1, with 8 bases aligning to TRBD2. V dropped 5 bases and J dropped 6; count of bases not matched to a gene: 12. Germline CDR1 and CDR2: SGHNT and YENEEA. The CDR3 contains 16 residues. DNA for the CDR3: TGTGCCAGCAGCAAACCGGGACTAGTAGGACCCAATGAGCAGTTCTTC. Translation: CASSKPGLVGPNEQFF.

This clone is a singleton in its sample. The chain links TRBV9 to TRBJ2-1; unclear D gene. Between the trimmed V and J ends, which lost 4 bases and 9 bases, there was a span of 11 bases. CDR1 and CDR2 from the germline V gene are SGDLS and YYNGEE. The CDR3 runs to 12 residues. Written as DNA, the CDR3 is TGTGCCAGCAGCCCGACTCCGGGTGAGCAGTTCTTC. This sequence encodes CASSPTPGEQFF.

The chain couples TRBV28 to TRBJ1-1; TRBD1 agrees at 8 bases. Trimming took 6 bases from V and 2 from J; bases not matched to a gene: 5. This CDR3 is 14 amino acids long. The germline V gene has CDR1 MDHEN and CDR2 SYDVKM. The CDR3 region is CASRNRGGNTEAFF. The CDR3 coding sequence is TGTGCCAGCAGAAACAGGGGGGGAAACACTGAAGCTTTCTTT.

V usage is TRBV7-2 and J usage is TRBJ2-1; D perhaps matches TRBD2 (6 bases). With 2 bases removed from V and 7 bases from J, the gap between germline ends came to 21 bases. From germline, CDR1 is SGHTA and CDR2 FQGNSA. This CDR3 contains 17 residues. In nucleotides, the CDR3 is TGTGCCAGCAGCTTATTGTTTGCGGGACGGGCTGAAAATGAGCAGTTCTTC. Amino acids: CASSLLFAGRAENEQFF.